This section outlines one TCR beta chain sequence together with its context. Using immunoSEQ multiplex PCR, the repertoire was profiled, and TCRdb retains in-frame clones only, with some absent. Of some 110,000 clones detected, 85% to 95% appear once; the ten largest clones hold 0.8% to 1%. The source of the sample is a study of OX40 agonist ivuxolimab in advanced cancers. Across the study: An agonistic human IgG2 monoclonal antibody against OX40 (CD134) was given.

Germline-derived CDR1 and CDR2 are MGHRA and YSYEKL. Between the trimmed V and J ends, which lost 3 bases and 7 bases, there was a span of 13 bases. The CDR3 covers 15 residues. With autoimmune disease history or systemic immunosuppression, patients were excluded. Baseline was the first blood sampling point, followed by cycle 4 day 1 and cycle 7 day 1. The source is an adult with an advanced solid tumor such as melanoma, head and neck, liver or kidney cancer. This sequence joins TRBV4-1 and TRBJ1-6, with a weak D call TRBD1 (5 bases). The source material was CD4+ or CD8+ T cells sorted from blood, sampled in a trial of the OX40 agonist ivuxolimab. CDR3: CASSQDQGVNSPLHF. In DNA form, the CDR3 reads TGCGCCAGCAGCCAGGATCAGGGAGTCAATTCACCCCTCCACTTT.